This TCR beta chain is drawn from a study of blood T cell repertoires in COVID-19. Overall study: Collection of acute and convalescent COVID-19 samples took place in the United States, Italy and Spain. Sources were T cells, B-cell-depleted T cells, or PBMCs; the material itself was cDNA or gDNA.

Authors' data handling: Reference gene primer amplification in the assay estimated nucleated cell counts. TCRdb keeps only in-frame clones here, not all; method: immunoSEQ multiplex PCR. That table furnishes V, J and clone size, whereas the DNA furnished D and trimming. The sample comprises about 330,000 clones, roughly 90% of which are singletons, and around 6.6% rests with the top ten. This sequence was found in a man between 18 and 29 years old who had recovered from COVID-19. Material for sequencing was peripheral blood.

CDR3 amino acids: CASNRQEEGAEAFF. The CDR3 region has the DNA TGTGCCAGCAACAGACAGGAAGAAGGCGCTGAAGCTTTCTTT. The rearrangement joins TRBV2 to TRBJ1-1, with D maybe TRBD1 (6 bases). This CDR3 comprises 14 residues. Trimming removed 7 bases from V and 6 bases from J, with 18 bases in between. Germline V CDR1 and CDR2: SNHLY, FYNNEI.